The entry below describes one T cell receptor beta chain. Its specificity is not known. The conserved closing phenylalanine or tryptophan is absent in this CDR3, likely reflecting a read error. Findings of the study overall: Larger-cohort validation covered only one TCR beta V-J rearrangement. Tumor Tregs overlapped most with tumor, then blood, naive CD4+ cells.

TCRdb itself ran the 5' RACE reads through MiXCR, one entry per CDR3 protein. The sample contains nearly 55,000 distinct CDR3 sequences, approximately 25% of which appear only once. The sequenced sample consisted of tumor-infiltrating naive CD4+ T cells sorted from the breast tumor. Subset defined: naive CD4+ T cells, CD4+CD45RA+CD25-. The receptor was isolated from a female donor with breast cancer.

The CDR3 DNA follows: TGTGCCAGCTCACAACTAGCGGCTAGGGGGGAGACCCAGTACCTC. This codes for CASSQLAARGETQYL. The chain links TRBV18 to TRBJ2-5; 8 bases match TRBD2. CDR1 and CDR2 (germline): KGHSH, LQKENI. V was clipped by 4 bases and J by 5 bases; unmatched bases: 9. The CDR3 has 15 amino acids.